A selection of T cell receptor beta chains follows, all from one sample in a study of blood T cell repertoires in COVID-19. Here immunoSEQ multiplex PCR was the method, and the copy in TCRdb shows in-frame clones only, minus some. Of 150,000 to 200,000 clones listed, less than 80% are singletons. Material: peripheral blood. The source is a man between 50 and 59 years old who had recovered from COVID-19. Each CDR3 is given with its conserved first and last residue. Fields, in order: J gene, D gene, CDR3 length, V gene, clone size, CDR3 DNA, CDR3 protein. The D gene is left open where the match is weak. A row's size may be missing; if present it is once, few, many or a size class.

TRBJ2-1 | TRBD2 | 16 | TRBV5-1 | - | TGCGCCAGCAGCCTCGGACTAGCGGCCGCAGTGGATGAGCAGTTCTTC | CASSLGLAAAVDEQFF
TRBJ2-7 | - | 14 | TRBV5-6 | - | TGTGCCAGCAGCCTAAACCACAGGGACTACGAGCAGTACTTC | CASSLNHRDYEQYF
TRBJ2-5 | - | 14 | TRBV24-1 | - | TGTGCCACCAGTGATAGAATGGCCCTAGAGACCCAGTACTTC | CATSDRMALETQYF
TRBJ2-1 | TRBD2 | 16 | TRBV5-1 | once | TGCGCCAGCAGCTTGTGGGGGAGGGCCCCGGACAATGAGCAGTTCTTC | CASSLWGRAPDNEQFF
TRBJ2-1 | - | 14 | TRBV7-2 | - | TGTGCCAGCAGCTTAGACAACAACTACAATGAGCAGTTCTTC | CASSLDNNYNEQFF
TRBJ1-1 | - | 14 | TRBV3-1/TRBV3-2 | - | TGTGCCAGCAGCCCGCACGGGGGGGTTACTGAAGCTTTCTTT | CASSPHGGVTEAFF
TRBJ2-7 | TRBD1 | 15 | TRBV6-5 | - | TGTGCCAGCAGTTACTCGAACAGGGGATCCTACGAGCAGTACTTC | CASSYSNRGSYEQYF
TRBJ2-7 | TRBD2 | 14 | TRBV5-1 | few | TGCGCCGGGGCTCTAGCGGGACGGATCTACGAGCAGTACTTC | CAGALAGRIYEQYF
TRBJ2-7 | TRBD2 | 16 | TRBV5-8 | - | TGTGCCAGCAGCTTGGATGCGGGAGGACTAACCTACGAGCAGTACTTC | CASSLDAGGLTYEQYF
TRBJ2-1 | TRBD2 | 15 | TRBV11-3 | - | TGTGCCAGCAGCTTATCGGGACTATCCCCCAATGAGCAGTTCTTC | CASSLSGLSPNEQFF
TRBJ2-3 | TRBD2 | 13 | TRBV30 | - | TGTGCCTGGGGACTAGCGGGACTGGATACGCAGTATTTT | CAWGLAGLDTQYF
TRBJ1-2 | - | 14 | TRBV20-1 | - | TGCAGTGCTAGTAAGGCCGGGATTAACTATGGCTACACCTTC | CSASKAGINYGYTF
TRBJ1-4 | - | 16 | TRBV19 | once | TGTGCCAGTAGTACCCCCGGAAGGGGTACTAATGAAAAACTGTTTTTT | CASSTPGRGTNEKLFF
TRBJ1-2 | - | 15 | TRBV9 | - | TGTGCCAGCAGCGTAGTAGGCAGCGCTAACTATGGCTACACCTTC | CASSVVGSANYGYTF
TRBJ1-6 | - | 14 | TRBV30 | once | TGTGCCTGGAGTGTACGGTCCCAGGGCTCACCCCTCCACTTT | CAWSVRSQGSPLHF